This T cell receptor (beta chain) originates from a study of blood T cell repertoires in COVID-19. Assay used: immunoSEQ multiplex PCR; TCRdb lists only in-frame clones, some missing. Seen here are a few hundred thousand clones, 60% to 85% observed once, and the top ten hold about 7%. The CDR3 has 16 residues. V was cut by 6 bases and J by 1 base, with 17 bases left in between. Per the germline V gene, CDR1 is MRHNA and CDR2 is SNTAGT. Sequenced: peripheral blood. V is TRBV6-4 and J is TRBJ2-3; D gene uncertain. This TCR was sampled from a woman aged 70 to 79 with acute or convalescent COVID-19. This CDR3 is CASRATSGVGTDTQYF. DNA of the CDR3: TGTGCCAGCAGGGCAACGTCTGGTGTGGGCACAGATACGCAGTATTTT.